The 16 T cell receptor beta chains below were found in one sample sequenced in a study of T-cell reconstitution after alpha-beta-depleted transplantation in children. Unique molecular identifiers were incorporated during preparation of the TCRbeta library. TCRdb processed the PCR reads anew with MiXCR; each CDR3 protein has one entry. The sample contains fewer than 550,000 distinct CDR3 sequences, under 20% of which appear only once. The sample here was PBMCs, mostly from graft donor cells, taken 360 days after TCRalphabeta/CD19-depleted stem cell transplant. Receptors were obtained from a boy in the first two years of life who had a stem cell transplant for Wiskott-Aldrich syndrome, so the T cells may come from the graft donor.

CDR3 sequence (DNA): TGTGCCATCCGGAACACTGGGGCCAACGTCCTGACTTTC. Amino acids: CAIRNTGANVLTF. The V and J genes are TRBV10-3 and TRBJ2-6, with D unresolved. The length of the CDR3 is 13 residues. Per germline, CDR1 ENHRY and CDR2 SYGVKD. Trimming took 8 bases from V and 2 from J, leaving 7 bases between them.

This clonotype was counted a few times. The J gene is TRBJ2-7, the V gene TRBV20-1, with 13 bases matching TRBD2. CDR1 is DFQATT and CDR2 is SNEGSKA in the germline V gene (reference sequence). Trimming took 4 bases from V and 5 from J; bases not matched to a gene: 8. The CDR3 has 15 residues. The CDR3 spells CSAMKPGLAGNEQYF. In nucleotides, the CDR3 is TGCAGTGCTATGAAGCCGGGACTAGCGGGAAACGAGCAGTACTTC.

There are many counts of this clonotype. The chain has TRBV5-1 and TRBJ2-2, with 10 bases fitting TRBD1. CDR1 is SGHRS, CDR2 YFSETQ, per germline. This CDR3 has 15 residues. Losses at the gene ends were 1 base for V and 4 bases for J; bases not matched to a gene: 1. CDR3 nucleotide sequence: TGCGCCAGCAGCTTGAGGGACAGGGGCACCGGGGAGCTGTTTTTT. Translating it yields CASSLRDRGTGELFF.

Only a few counts were recorded for this clonotype. The chain recombines TRBV5-1 with TRBJ1-4; D is ambiguous. Deletions cut 0 bases from V and 8 bases from J, with 17 bases between. The germline V gene has CDR1 SGHRS and CDR2 YFSETQ. The CDR3 loop spans 16 amino acids. The CDR3 reads CASSLARATRVEKLFF. CDR3 DNA: TGCGCCAGCAGCTTGGCGAGGGCGACCCGCGTGGAAAAACTGTTTTTT.

This clonotype was counted only a few times. V gene TRBV5-1 combines with J gene TRBJ2-7; the match to TRBD1 covers 8 bases. V lost 1 base and J lost 3; bases outside the gene matches: 12. This CDR3 has 17 amino acids. CDR1 is SGHRS and CDR2 is YFSETQ in the germline V gene. The CDR3 region is CASSLLATGAAFYEQYF. CDR3 nucleotides: TGCGCCAGCAGCTTGTTGGCGACAGGGGCCGCCTTCTACGAGCAGTACTTC.

The sample holds a few counts of this clonotype. The chain carries TRBV12-3 or TRBV12-4 and TRBJ1-2; D remains ambiguous. The CDR3 runs 15 residues. Trimming left V 0 bases short and J 11 bases short, with 19 bases between. CDR3 DNA: TGTGCCAGCAGTTTAGCCTCGAAAAGTGGCGGGAGGTACACCTTC. Translation: CASSLASKSGGRYTF.

This clonotype was seen a handful of times. This chain connects TRBV20-1 to TRBJ2-7; possible D gene TRBD2, 7 bases. The germline V and J ends were trimmed by 3 bases and 2 bases, with 14 bases remaining between them. The length of the CDR3 is 14 residues. From germline, CDR1 is DFQATT and CDR2 SNEGSKA (reference sequence). Here the CDR3 DNA reads TGCAGTGCTAGTGGGGGCGGGGGACCCTACGAGCAGTACTTC. Translating it yields CSASGGGGPYEQYF.

This clonotype came up a few times. The V gene is TRBV20-1, the J gene TRBJ2-3; TRBD2 is a possible D gene (5 bases). Trimming took 3 bases from V and 1 from J, leaving 5 bases between them. Germline CDR1 reads DFQATT; CDR2 reads SNEGSKA (reference sequence). This CDR3 region has 12 residues. CDR3 protein: CSAREGTDTQYF. The CDR3, as DNA: TGCAGTGCTAGGGAGGGCACAGATACGCAGTATTTT.

The CDR3 sequence: CASSQGRIYEQYF. CDR3 sequence (DNA): TGTGCCAGCTCACAAGGGCGGATTTACGAGCAGTACTTC. The chain couples TRBV18 to TRBJ2-7; D is uncertain. Trimming took off 4 bases at V and 4 bases at J, with 11 bases between the two ends. Germline CDR1 is KGHSH and CDR2 is LQKENI. The CDR3 is 13 amino acids.

This clonotype was found a few times. The chain carries TRBV29-1 and TRBJ2-5, with 7 positions matching TRBD1. Germline V lookup: CDR1 SQVTM, CDR2 ANQGSEA. There are 17 residues in the CDR3. Trimming cost V 0 bases and J 3 bases; bases outside gene matches: 13. CDR3 nucleotide sequence: TGCAGCGTTGAAGATTGGTCTTGGCGACAGGGAAAAGAGACCCAGTACTTC. Protein product: CSVEDWSWRQGKETQYF. Based on the CDR3 plus reference TRBV29-1 and TRBJ2-5, the full variable domain is SAVISQKPSRDICQRGTSLTIQCQVDSQVTMMFWYRQQPGQSLTLIATANQGSEATYESGFVIDKFPISRPNLTFSTLTVSNMSPEDSSIYLCSVEDWSWRQGKETQYFGPGTRLLVL.

This clonotype has more than one count but fewer than ten. The J gene is TRBJ1-6, the V gene TRBV6-1; 8 bases align to TRBD1. Unmatched junction bases numbered 3, after V lost 7 bases and J lost 4 bases. This CDR3 spans 14 amino acids. Germline V gene data show CDR1 as MNHNS and CDR2 as SASEGT. DNA for the CDR3: TGTGCCAGCACTAGGACAGGGTATAATTCACCCCTCCACTTT. Protein product: CASTRTGYNSPLHF.

This clonotype was detected a few times. The chain is built from TRBV5-1 and TRBJ2-1; TRBD2 matches at 9 bases. From germline, CDR1 is SGHRS and CDR2 YFSETQ. Trimming at V came to 3 bases and at J to 6 bases, leaving 7 bases not matched to a gene. The length of the CDR3 is 15 residues. Here the CDR3 reads CASSSTSGPPNEQFF. The DNA for the CDR3 is TGCGCCAGCAGCTCCACTAGCGGGCCCCCCAATGAGCAGTTCTTC.

This clonotype appeared a few times. This chain links TRBV30 with TRBJ2-3, with 8 bases that match TRBD2. This CDR3 contains 16 residues. Germline trimming cut 3 bases from V and 3 bases from J; bases unmatched to any gene: 11. The germline V gene encodes CDR1 GTSNPN and CDR2 SVGIG (reference sequence). CDR3 in amino acids: CAWRISGGRMTDTQYF. The CDR3 DNA is TGTGCCTGGAGGATAAGCGGGGGTCGCATGACAGATACGCAGTATTTT.

In this sample, this clonotype turned up a few times. This chain joins TRBV28 and TRBJ2-7, with 11 bases matching TRBD2. J was trimmed by 3 bases and V by 10 bases; bases with no gene match: 17. Per the germline V gene, CDR1 is MDHEN and CDR2 is SYDVKM. The CDR3 is made up of 17 amino acids. The CDR3 nucleotides are TGTGCCACCATCCCTACCGTAGCGGGAGGGCCCCACTACGAGCAGTACTTC. Translated: CATIPTVAGGPHYEQYF.

The V and J genes are TRBV15 and TRBJ2-1, with 10 bases matching TRBD2. J was trimmed by 7 bases and V by 0 bases; bases with no gene match: 3. There are 15 residues in the CDR3. CDR1 is LNHNV and CDR2 is YYDKDF in the germline V gene (reference sequence). In DNA, the CDR3 is TGTGCCACCAGCAGAGAACTAGCGGGACGTAATGAGCAGTTCTTC. This encodes CATSRELAGRNEQFF.

V and J are TRBV29-1 and TRBJ1-2, with D perhaps matching TRBD1 (5 bases). The CDR3 runs 12 residues. Germline V gene lookup returns CDR1 SQVTM and CDR2 ANQGSEA. Between the trimmed V and J ends, which lost 0 bases and 8 bases, there was a span of 10 bases. The CDR3 nucleotides are TGCAGCGTTGAAGATAGGGGAAAAGGCTACACCTTC. Amino acid sequence: CSVEDRGKGYTF.